This TCR beta chain was identified during a study of monozygotic twins with cystic fibrosis. Points from the study as a whole: Low clonality (median around 0.0094) suggested a mostly naive repertoire. V usage most resembled the co-twin in 13 of 16 pairs.

The table came from immunoSEQ multiplex PCR; TCRdb's copy has only in-frame clones and leaves some out. The sample has roughly 15,000 clones; roughly 93% are singletons. CDR1 and CDR2 (germline): SGHNT, YYREEE (reference sequence). The CDR3 totals 17 residues. The V gene lost 4 bases and the J gene lost 6 bases, with 20 bases spanning the gap. For this clone: Antigen specificity is unknown.

What was sequenced was blood. The receptor's source is a girl aged 2 to 10 with cystic fibrosis. The V gene is TRBV5-4, the J gene TRBJ1-6; D might be TRBD1 (5 bases). The CDR3 spells CASSPGGGSGFNSPLHF. In DNA, the CDR3 is TGTGCCAGCAGCCCCGGGGGGGGGAGTGGGTTTAATTCACCCCTCCACTTT.